These T cell receptor beta chains were read from a single sample in a study of cytomegalovirus exposure and HLA in healthy donors. Sequenced by immunoSEQ multiplex PCR; TCRdb stores in-frame clones only, minus some. Of approximately 27,000 clones listed, almost 70% are singletons. The sequencing sample was made of PBMCs. These receptors all come from a woman in her forties or fifties in good health and CMV-seronegative. Each CDR3 is given with its conserved first and last residue. Fields, in order: V gene, D gene, CDR3 protein. A D gene is named only where the DNA matches it firmly.

TRBV29-1	NA	CSVATNYGYTF
TRBV28	NA	CASSGLVEDEQFF
TRBV7-9	TRBD2	CASSSEGRGNEQFF
TRBV10-3	TRBD1	CATPGQRNEKLFF
TRBV29-1	TRBD1	CSAEQGGYGYTF
TRBV28	TRBD1	CASNKSGGQGFYQPQHF
TRBV14	TRBD1	CASSRWSRDRGQLDEQYF
TRBV29-1	TRBD1	CSVQQGLGQPQHF
TRBV28	NA	CASTDLRGRTEAFF
TRBV11-2	NA	CATSPGARYEQYF
TRBV6-4	TRBD1	CASSPSGTAYGYTF
TRBV7-6	NA	CASSPNLNYGYTF
TRBV5-4	NA	CASSRESGANVLTF
TRBV6-4	NA	CASSVQGNTEAFF
TRBV10-3	TRBD1	CAIRGTGEGGTEAFF
TRBV6-1	TRBD1	CASSEGSTGGRNTIYF
TRBV7-9	NA	CASSPSTGKSGKQYF
TRBV5-1	TRBD2	CASSSISGRASEQYF
TRBV5-1	TRBD1	CASSLKGAENIQYF
TRBV6-5	TRBD1	CASSSRRGQWNTEAFF
TRBV5-1	TRBD1	CASGTGDSNQPQHF
TRBV29-1	NA	CSVAGSTGLDYGYTF
TRBV5-1	TRBD1	CASRQTGTGWGAFF
TRBV11-1	TRBD2	CASSLMNGGDLYEQYF
TRBV29-1	NA	CSVEDSGNTIYF
TRBV5-1	NA	CASSQDRGQPQHF
TRBV6-5	TRBD1	CASSYDRVASPLHF
TRBV6-1	TRBD2	CASSEDQRGNYEQYF
TRBV28	NA	CASSPSKNTEAFF
TRBV25-1	NA	CASIAASSYEQYF
TRBV4-1	TRBD2	CASSRDSGRPSYEQYF
TRBV7-9	TRBD1	CASSSSGGNSYNSPLHF
TRBV5-6	NA	CASSSETAMNTEAFF
TRBV7-2	NA	CASSLGRDQPQHF
TRBV28	NA	CASGTYGSNQPQHF
TRBV10-1	NA	CASSESSNSYEQYF
TRBV29-1	NA	CSVAPTAATNEKLFF
TRBV5-6	NA	CASSLAGDQPQHF
TRBV6-5	NA	CASSQGFTEAFF
TRBV2	NA	CASGASEQYF
TRBV5-1	NA	CASSLGGPGTQPQHF
TRBV4-1	NA	CASSQWRGETQYF
TRBV6-5	NA	CASSGSGGNQPQHF
TRBV5-8	TRBD1	CASSLVATGRTEAFF
TRBV6-6	TRBD1	CASSPTGPAGYTF
TRBV29-1	NA	CSAQNNEQFF
TRBV6-6	TRBD1	CASNPGQGGTNTEAFF
TRBV20-1	NA	CSGWRLNEQFF
TRBV10-3	NA	CAISSATGGTDTQYF
TRBV29-1	TRBD2	CSGDPGGQGDTQYF
TRBV29-1	NA	CSGGEGTGELFF
TRBV4-1	TRBD2	CASSRSSGDGTDTQYF
TRBV29-1	NA	CSVQMGRGGSNQPQHF
TRBV5-1	TRBD1	CASSLVYEGAKPYEQYF
TRBV7-8	NA	CASSLEANLADTQYF